The 22 T cell receptor beta chains presented below share a single source sample, sequenced in a study of blood T cell repertoires in COVID-19. Generated by immunoSEQ multiplex PCR, the TCRdb table keeps only in-frame clones and is missing some. This sample has around 120,000 clones, with over 75% found just once. Sequenced: peripheral blood. Receptor source: a man aged 45-60 years with acute or convalescent COVID-19.

CDR3 nucleotide sequence: TGTGCCAGCAGTTTGAGGGGGCGGAACACCGGGGAGCTGTTTTTT. Residues: CASSLRGRNTGELFF. The V call is TRBV27, the J call TRBJ2-2, with 7 bases aligning to TRBD1. CDR1 and CDR2 (germline): MNHEY, SMNVEV (reference sequence). There are 15 residues in the CDR3. Germline trimming cut 3 bases from V and 1 base from J; bases unmatched to any gene: 2.

The chain is built from TRBV6-5 and TRBJ2-1; D ambiguous. Trimming pared 1 base from V and 10 bases from J, leaving 2 bases between. The CDR3 spans 10 residues. CDR1 MNHEY and CDR2 SVGAGI come from the germline V gene. CDR3 sequence: CASSYLEQFF. The CDR3 DNA is TGTGCCAGCAGTTACTTAGAGCAGTTCTTC.

The gene calls are TRBV5-1 and TRBJ1-1; a possible D gene is TRBD1 (5 bases). From germline, CDR1 is SGHRS and CDR2 YFSETQ. The CDR3 loop spans 14 amino acids. V gave up 7 bases and J gave up 0 bases, with 13 bases separating them. The CDR3 region is CASRRVGLNTEAFF. The CDR3 coding sequence is TGCGCCAGCCGCAGGGTAGGGCTGAACACTGAAGCTTTCTTT.

V and J are TRBV10-1 and TRBJ1-2; 8 nucleotides line up with TRBD1. CDR3 length: 10 amino acids. J gave up 13 bases and V 6 bases, and 4 bases lay outside the gene matches. Germline V gene sequence: CDR1 WNHNN, CDR2 SYGVQD (reference sequence). CDR3 protein: CASSPTGGTF. In DNA form, the CDR3 reads TGCGCCAGCAGCCCCACAGGGGGCACCTTC.

V usage is TRBV10-1 and J usage is TRBJ1-1, with D maybe TRBD1 (6 bases). The V gene's germline CDR1 is WNHNN and CDR2 SYGVQD (reference sequence). The CDR3 is made up of 12 amino acids. Trimming stripped 9 bases from V and 1 base from J, with 9 bases between. The CDR3 DNA sequence: TGCGCCAGTTCGACAGGGAACACTGAAGCTTTCTTT. It translates to CASSTGNTEAFF.

The rearrangement links TRBV10-3 to TRBJ2-3; 7 bases align to TRBD1. This CDR3 spans 13 amino acids. The junction had 6 bases not matched to a gene; V was cut back by 10 bases and J by 2 bases. The germline CDR1 and CDR2 sequences are ENHRY and SYGVKD. The CDR3 sequence: CATQTGSTDTQYF. CDR3 sequence (DNA): TGTGCCACCCAGACAGGGTCCACAGATACGCAGTATTTT.

This sequence joins TRBV15 and TRBJ1-2; the D gene is possibly TRBD1 (5 bases). V was pared by 5 bases and J by 0 bases, with 16 bases between. This CDR3 comprises 16 residues. Germline CDR1 reads LNHNV; CDR2 reads YYDKDF (reference sequence). CDR3 sequence reads: CATSETVRVPNYGYTF. The CDR3 coding sequence is TGTGCCACCAGCGAGACAGTTCGAGTGCCTAACTATGGCTACACCTTC.

The V gene is TRBV4-3, the J gene TRBJ1-1, with D maybe TRBD1 (6 bases). Trimming pared 5 bases from V and 2 bases from J, leaving 9 bases between. Germline-derived CDR1 and CDR2 are LGHNA and YSLEER. The length of the CDR3 is 13 residues. CDR3 loop: CASSETGNTEAFF. The CDR3 DNA sequence: TGCGCCAGCAGCGAGACAGGAAACACTGAAGCTTTCTTT.

The chain links TRBV9 to TRBJ2-1; D is uncertain. Trimming took off 3 bases at V and 4 bases at J, with 14 bases between the two ends. Per germline, CDR1 SGDLS and CDR2 YYNGEE. The CDR3 contains 15 residues. CDR3 sequence (DNA): TGTGCCAGCAGCGCGTCAGGCCGTGCTTACAATGAGCAGTTCTTC. Its protein product is CASSASGRAYNEQFF.

The chain carries TRBV6-5 and TRBJ1-6, with 10 bases aligning to TRBD1. CDR3 length: 14 residues. Germline loops: CDR1 MNHEY, CDR2 SVGAGI. CDR3 in amino acids: CAGGQGTYNSPLHF. The CDR3 DNA sequence: TGTGCGGGGGGACAGGGGACATATAATTCACCCCTCCACTTT.

The chain has TRBV7-9 and TRBJ2-3; 11 bases map to TRBD1. Trimming removed 4 bases from V and 4 bases from J; junction bases left unmatched: 7. In germline, CDR1 is SEHNR, CDR2 FQNEAQ (reference sequence). The length of the CDR3 is 16 residues. The CDR3 sequence: CASSSGTGGRADTQYF. The CDR3 coding sequence is TGTGCCAGCAGCTCCGGGACAGGGGGGAGGGCAGATACGCAGTATTTT.

V gene TRBV28 combines with J gene TRBJ2-5, with D possibly TRBD1 on 5 matching bases. V lost 6 bases and J lost 1, with 12 bases in between. Germline-derived CDR1 and CDR2 are MDHEN and SYDVKM. This CDR3 is 14 amino acids long. This chain's CDR3 is CASRPWQGQETQYF. For the CDR3, the DNA is TGTGCCAGCAGGCCTTGGCAGGGCCAAGAGACCCAGTACTTC.

The chain couples TRBV30 to TRBJ2-5; possible D gene TRBD2, 5 bases. The CDR3 is 14 amino acids. Germline V lookup: CDR1 GTSNPN, CDR2 SVGIG (reference sequence). Trimming removed 8 bases from V and 4 bases from J, with 20 bases in between. The CDR3 sequence is CARSTPADGETQYF. CDR3 DNA sequence: TGTGCCCGGTCGACCCCAGCGGACGGAGAGACCCAGTACTTC.

This clone appeared a single time. The chain links TRBV10-2 to TRBJ2-7; 12 nucleotides agree with TRBD2. V dropped 2 bases and J dropped 1; count of bases not matched to a gene: 6. Germline values: CDR1 WSHSY, CDR2 SAAADI. This CDR3 is 17 amino acids long. CDR3 coding DNA: TGCGCCAGCAGTGAGAGACTAGCGGGAGACCCTTCCTACGAGCAGTACTTC. It specifies CASSERLAGDPSYEQYF.

J is TRBJ1-1 and V is TRBV5-1, with 9 bases aligning to TRBD1. With 4 bases clipped from V and 4 bases from J, the junction kept 8 bases outside the gene matches. Per germline, CDR1 SGHRS and CDR2 YFSETQ. There are 15 residues in the CDR3. The CDR3 region has the DNA TGCGCCAGCAGCAAGGGACAGGGATATGTCACTGAAGCTTTCTTT. As protein: CASSKGQGYVTEAFF.

This clone occurred once. J is TRBJ1-1 and V is TRBV11-3; 10 nucleotides agree with TRBD1. The germline gives CDR1 SGHNT, CDR2 YENEEA. With 4 bases clipped from V and 6 bases from J, the junction kept 8 bases outside the gene matches. This CDR3 has 15 amino acids. The CDR3 sequence is CASSSSTGTGAEAFF. For the CDR3, the DNA is TGTGCCAGCAGCTCCTCAACCGGGACAGGGGCTGAAGCTTTCTTT.

The chain couples TRBV20-1 to TRBJ2-1; D may match TRBD1 or TRBD2 (6 bases each). This CDR3 is 12 amino acids long. Germline values: CDR1 DFQATT, CDR2 SNEGSKA (reference sequence). The V end lost 3 bases, the J end lost 5 bases, and 8 bases lay between the germline ends. Written as DNA, the CDR3 is TGCAGTGCTAGTGGGGGGCACAATGAGCAGTTCTTC. Translation: CSASGGHNEQFF.

This chain uses TRBV23-1 with TRBJ2-7; TRBD2 might be the D (7 bases). TRBV23-1 carries the ORF label, with uncertain function. The ends were cut back, 0 bases at V and 8 bases at J, with 11 bases in the middle. The CDR3 extends over 13 amino acids. The CDR3 is CASSQSGGTKQYF. The CDR3 DNA follows: TGCGCCAGCAGTCAATCAGGGGGGACTAAGCAGTACTTC.

V gene TRBV7-2 combines with J gene TRBJ1-2; D possibly corresponds to TRBD1 (6 bases). The CDR3 loop spans 16 amino acids. Germline CDR1 and CDR2: SGHTA and FQGNSA. V lost 4 bases and J 5 bases, leaving 20 bases between the germline ends. Here the CDR3 DNA reads TGTGCCAGCAGCTCACCCCCCCCACAGGGCGTGTATGGCTACACCTTC. Encoded protein: CASSSPPPQGVYGYTF.

The gene calls are TRBV4-3 and TRBJ2-1; possibly TRBD1 for D (6 bases). This CDR3 has 14 amino acids. CDR1 and CDR2 from the germline V gene are LGHNA and YSLEER. V was shortened by 3 bases and J by 8 bases, with 14 bases between the two germline ends. In DNA, the CDR3 is TGCGCCAGCAGCCACATGGACAGCGCGGATGAGCAGTTCTTC. This sequence encodes CASSHMDSADEQFF.

The chain employs TRBV10-2 and TRBJ1-1, with 10 bases aligning to TRBD1. V dropped 6 bases and J dropped 8; count of bases not matched to a gene: 9. From germline, CDR1 is WSHSY and CDR2 SAAADI. The length of the CDR3 is 14 residues. The CDR3 is CASRSRDRGQEAFF. In DNA form, the CDR3 reads TGCGCCAGCAGGAGCCGGGACAGGGGCCAAGAAGCTTTCTTT.

The chain combines TRBV30 with TRBJ2-7; a possible D gene is TRBD1 (6 bases). The germline gives CDR1 GTSNPN, CDR2 SVGIG (reference sequence). V was pared by 5 bases and J by 5 bases, with 13 bases between. CDR3 length equals 12 residues. CDR3 coding DNA: TGTGCCTGGGTCAGGGGAATCCACGAGCAGTACTTC. Translating it yields CAWVRGIHEQYF.